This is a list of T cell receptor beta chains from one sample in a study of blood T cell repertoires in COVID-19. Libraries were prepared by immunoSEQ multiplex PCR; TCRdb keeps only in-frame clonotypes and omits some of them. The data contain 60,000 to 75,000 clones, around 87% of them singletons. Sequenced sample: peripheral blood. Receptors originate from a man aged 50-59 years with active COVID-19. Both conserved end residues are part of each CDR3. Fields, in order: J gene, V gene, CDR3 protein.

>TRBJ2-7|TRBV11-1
CASSLGTGGEQYF
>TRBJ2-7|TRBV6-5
CASRSWTSGSYEQYF
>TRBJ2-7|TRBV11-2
CASSLEGGGLEQYF
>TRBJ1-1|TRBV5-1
CASSSTGSYNTEAFF
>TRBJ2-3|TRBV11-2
CASSSRGGLARSTDTQYF
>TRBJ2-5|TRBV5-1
CASSRGQGEETQYF
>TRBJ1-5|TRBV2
CAIKQGFSQPQHF
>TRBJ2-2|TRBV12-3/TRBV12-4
CASSRARTGELFF
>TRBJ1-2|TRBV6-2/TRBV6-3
CASSRQGFGYTF
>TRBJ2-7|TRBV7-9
CASSLGQAFSYYEQYF
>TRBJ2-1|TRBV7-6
CASSLVGRTSGTYEQFF
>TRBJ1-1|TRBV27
CASSLSRRVNTEAFF
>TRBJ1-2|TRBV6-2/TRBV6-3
CASSYQGAAWYGYTF
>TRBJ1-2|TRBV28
CASREGAADNYGYTF
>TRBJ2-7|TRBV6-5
CASSYRGGVYEQYF
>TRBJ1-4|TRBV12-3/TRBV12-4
CATADRGKEKLFF
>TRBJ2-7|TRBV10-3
CAISRGGASSYEQYF
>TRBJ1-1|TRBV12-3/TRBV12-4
CASSEHQAAEAFF
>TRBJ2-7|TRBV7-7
CASSLTATYEQYF
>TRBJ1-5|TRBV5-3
CARSPKGGDQPQHF
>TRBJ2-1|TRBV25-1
CASSEVGRNEQFF
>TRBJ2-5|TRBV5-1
CASSLGTSGPETQYF
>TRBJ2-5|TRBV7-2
CASSLSSVRGQETQYF
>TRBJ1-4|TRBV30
CAWSVGARWEKLFF
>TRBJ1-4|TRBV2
CASTGGQGSEKLFF
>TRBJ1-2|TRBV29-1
CSVAGGGGYTF
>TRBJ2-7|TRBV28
CASSLWRGQGGNEQYF
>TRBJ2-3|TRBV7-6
CASSPGTGASTDTQYF
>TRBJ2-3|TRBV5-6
CASSSLAFSTDTQYF
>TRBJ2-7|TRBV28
CASSQDSRSAQYF
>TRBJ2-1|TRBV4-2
CASSHQDGEQFF